The present TCR beta chain was sequenced within a study of cytomegalovirus exposure and HLA in healthy donors. Notes on the study in general: Some highly shared sequence variants likely arose as a pipeline artifact. A later analysis reportedly identified an Asian-associated ancestry cluster as carrying fewer N-insertions than the roughly 670-donor mean.

Healthy bone marrow donors made up the donor group. In the PCR, 60 Vbeta and 13 Jbeta primers were used. Per the study methods: Later, an analysis found about 83 million unique TCR beta chains, and approximately 10 million of these were shared. Clones were sequenced by immunoSEQ multiplex PCR, and TCRdb holds only the in-frame ones, with some missing. V, J and clone size reflect that table, while D and trimming were determined from the DNA. The sample carries about 89,000 clones, about four fifths recorded once. The CDR3 runs to 14 residues. From germline, CDR1 is SGDLS and CDR2 YYNGEE. Trimming took off 2 bases at V and 4 bases at J, with 12 bases between the two ends. Comment on this clone: Its antigen remains unidentified.

This sequence was found in a female donor in good health and CMV-seropositive. V usage is TRBV9 and J usage is TRBJ1-1, with D perhaps TRBD1 (6 bases). The specimen was PBMCs. CDR3 DNA: TGTGCCAGCAGCGTTTCAGGGGTTAGCACTGAAGCTTTCTTT. Its protein product is CASSVSGVSTEAFF.